The present T cell receptor beta chain was sequenced within a study of blood T cell repertoires in COVID-19 (dated by TCRdb to about 2020). A note on the overall study: Samples from collaborators originated in the United States, Italy and Spain and spanned both the acute and convalescent phases of COVID-19. The sample metadata nearly always contained a de-identified subject ID, COVID-19 status, age in years and sex. Where available, HLA class I and class II types were taken from metadata supplied by the sample provider and were not determined by assay-based typing. The material from the prospective study consisted of cDNA or gDNA derived from T cells, B-cell-depleted T cells, or PBMCs. Deeply sampled blood TCRbeta repertoires from subjects exposed to, actively infected with, or recovered from COVID-19 were included in the dataset. The samples were drawn from two sources: the first 160 participants of the ongoing ImmuneRACE study, and fewer than 1,500 subjects contributed by 6 global collaborators. The repertoires were released in a freely available public database intended as a resource for research on the immune response to SARS-CoV-2.

Notes on this clone: There is no known antigen for this receptor. No base quality information exists; no much larger clone differs at one position.

Each collaborating institution followed its own protocols to collect whole blood in K2EDTA tubes. For TCRbeta analysis, collaborators shipped samples in one of three forms: frozen whole blood, isolated PBMCs, or DNA extracted from either of those sample types. The immunoSEQ Assay, a bias-controlled multiplex PCR, was used to amplify TCRbeta CDR3 regions from genomic DNA. The source study handled its data this way. Within the assay, amplification of reference gene primers was used to estimate how many nucleated cells each sample contained. Sequence reads were collapsed and filtered to measure the absolute abundance of every unique TCRbeta CDR3 rearrangement. Productive Simpson clonality was computed per sample as the square root of Simpson's diversity index over productive rearrangements. TCRdb holds this immuneACCESS table with in-frame rearrangements only. Some clones are missing; in checked studies, unresolved V genes explain under half, and the rest has no known cause. The D gene and trimming were derived from the DNA, and the V and J assignments and clone size from that table. The sample includes around 140,000 clones, with roughly 84% observed a single time. More than 1.4% of the sample is held by the ten biggest clonotypes.

General study outcomes and caveats: The quantity of clinical and demographic metadata differed by source and by participant and was supplied without curation.

Measured from the cysteine to the phenylalanine, the CDR3 is 16 residues long. Left in the record is the CDR3 DNA by itself, 48 bases read in frame from the first base. The germline V and J ends show losses of 2 bases and 1 base respectively, and no gene match explains 7 bases of the junction. As encoded in the germline V gene, CDR1 is SGHAT while CDR2 is FQNNGV. This sequence was found in a man aged 60 to 75 with acute or convalescent COVID-19. Sequencing was done on a sample of peripheral blood. This receptor chain uses TRBV11-2 and TRBJ1-1; 7 middle bases align to TRBD1. For the CDR3, the sequence is CASSLLTGTANTEAFF. The DNA is TGTGCCAGCAGCTTACTAACCGGGACAGCGAACACTGAAGCTTTCTTT.